This T cell receptor (beta chain) was documented in a study of blood T cell repertoires in COVID-19 (dated by TCRdb to 2018 to 2020). About the investigation overall: The collaborator samples originated in the United States, Italy and Spain and spanned the acute and convalescent phases of COVID-19. The material from the prospective study consisted of cDNA or gDNA derived from T cells, B-cell-depleted T cells, or PBMCs. The dataset comprised deeply sampled blood TCRbeta repertoires from subjects exposed to, actively infected with, or recovered from COVID-19. A freely available public database, intended as a resource for researchers studying the immune response to SARS-CoV-2, is where the repertoires were released. Samples were obtained from the ongoing ImmuneRACE study (first 160 participants) and from over 1,000 subjects provided by 6 global collaborators. A de-identified subject ID, COVID-19 status, age in years and sex were almost always included in the sample metadata. HLA class I and class II types, where available, came from metadata supplied by the sample provider rather than from assay-based typing. Results and caveats for the whole study, not just this receptor: How much clinical and demographic metadata was included differed by source and by participant, and the metadata was provided uncurated.

TCRbeta CDR3 regions were amplified from genomic DNA by means of the immunoSEQ Assay, a bias-controlled multiplex PCR. The paper's data handling went like this. The number of nucleated cells in each sample was estimated by amplification of reference gene primers within the assay. To quantify the absolute abundance of each unique TCRbeta CDR3 rearrangement, sequence reads were collapsed and filtered. Productive Simpson clonality was computed per sample as the square root of Simpson's diversity index over productive rearrangements. What TCRdb holds here is the immuneACCESS table cut down to in-frame rearrangements. Part of the clones is not present; checked against another copy, under half of the missing clones reflect an unresolved V gene, and the others are unexplained. The V and J calls and the clone size are those of that table, but D and trimming were determined from the DNA. Here the sample has roughly 200,000 clones; over 60% occur a single time. The top ten hold less than 7% of the sample.

The CDR3 measures 15 amino acids from cysteine to phenylalanine. Only the CDR3 DNA is retained, 45 bases long and in frame from the first base. V lost 4 bases and J lost 6 bases; the stretch between them is 20 bases long. In the germline V gene (reference sequence), CDR1 corresponds to SGHNT and CDR2 to YYREEE. The collaborating institutions used their own protocols to collect whole blood in K2EDTA tubes. Collaborator samples were shipped for TCRbeta analysis as frozen whole blood, isolated PBMCs, or DNA extracted from either sample type. Concerning this clone itself: Its antigen has not been determined. The record has no base qualities; no much larger clone is one base away.

This receptor was obtained from a woman aged 70-85 years with acute or convalescent COVID-19. Sequencing was carried out using peripheral blood. The sequence is built from TRBV5-4 and TRBJ2-7; TRBD2 might be the D gene, on 6 matching bases. The bases read TGTGCCAGCAGCCGGGTGTTAGCGGACCCGGTCGAGCAGTACTTC. It specifies CASSRVLADPVEQYF.